This T cell receptor beta chain is drawn from a study of blood T cell repertoires in COVID-19. Study as a whole: Some COVID-19 samples were acute and others convalescent; all came from the United States, Italy and Spain.

Seattle's enrolled individuals joined amid active infection and were then monitored longitudinally. In the authors' workflow: Reference gene primer amplification in the assay estimated nucleated cell counts. Profiling relied on immunoSEQ multiplex PCR, and the TCRdb table lists in-frame clones only, not all of them. Clone size and the V and J calls come from that table; the DNA yielded D and trimming. In the table there are some 200,000 clones, under 85% of which are singletons. The V gene lost 8 bases and the J gene lost 0 bases, with 8 bases spanning the gap. This CDR3 comprises 12 residues. Germline values: CDR1 SGHTS, CDR2 YDEGEE.

Material: peripheral blood. The chain uses TRBV5-8 and TRBJ1-1, with D unclear. The sequence was collected from a young woman with COVID-19, enrolled during active disease. The CDR3 region is CARAGLNTEAFF. The CDR3 bases are TGTGCCAGAGCGGGCCTGAACACTGAAGCTTTCTTT.